The 15 T cell receptor beta chains presented below share a single source sample, sequenced in a study of T cell changes during pregnancy in multiple sclerosis. The protocol was immunoSEQ multiplex PCR, while the TCRdb copy is restricted to in-frame clones and leaves out a portion. Here the sample spans more than 20,000 clones, roughly 90% being singletons. Sequencing was performed on CD8+ T cells from peripheral blood mononuclear cells, taken in the third trimester of pregnancy. The receptors were sampled from a female donor in good health, enrolled as a control in a pregnancy study.

The rearrangement uses TRBV13 and TRBJ2-1; TRBD2 matches 8 bases. Germline trimming cut 5 bases from V and 4 bases from J; bases unmatched to any gene: 7. The CDR3 is 15 residues long. The V gene's germline CDR1 is PRHDT and CDR2 FYEKMQ (reference sequence). For the CDR3, the DNA is TGTGCCAGCAGCCCAGCGGGAGAATCATACAATGAGCAGTTCTTC. Translating gives CASSPAGESYNEQFF.

The J gene is TRBJ2-3, the V gene TRBV6-5; D is undetermined. V shed 2 bases and J shed 0 bases, with 6 bases lying between them. Germline assignment: CDR1 MNHEY and CDR2 SVGAGI. This CDR3 spans 14 amino acids. The DNA for the CDR3 is TGTGCCAGCAGTTACGTGAGGAGCACAGATACGCAGTATTTT. It codes for CASSYVRSTDTQYF.

This clone has a single count. The CDR3 bases are TGTGCCAGCAGCTTAGTCACAGGGACCTATGGCTACACCTTC. Its translation is CASSLVTGTYGYTF. The chain couples TRBV7-9 to TRBJ1-2; tentative D call: TRBD1 (6 bases). The CDR3 is 14 amino acids. Germline V CDR1 and CDR2: SEHNR, FQNEAQ (reference sequence). The germline V and J ends were trimmed by 1 base and 4 bases, with 10 bases remaining between them.

The chain combines TRBV6-6 with TRBJ2-7; D ambiguous. Germline V gene data show CDR1 as MNHNY and CDR2 as SVGAGI (reference sequence). CDR3 length: 14 residues. Between the trimmed V and J ends, which lost 6 bases and 3 bases, there was a span of 15 bases. The chain's CDR3 is CASRDLGALYEQYF. DNA of the CDR3: TGTGCCAGCAGAGACCTTGGAGCCCTCTACGAGCAGTACTTC.

For this clone: The same CDR3 is also encoded by other DNA sequences in this sample. The V gene is TRBV5-1, the J gene TRBJ1-1, with 9 bases fitting TRBD1. The junction had 5 bases not matched to a gene; V was cut back by 5 bases and J by 3 bases. Germline V lookup: CDR1 SGHRS, CDR2 YFSETQ. This CDR3 region has 14 residues. The CDR3: CASSWTGVDTEAFF. For the CDR3, the DNA is TGCGCCAGCAGTTGGACAGGGGTGGACACTGAAGCTTTCTTT.

The rearrangement uses TRBV19 and TRBJ2-1, with TRBD2 identical over 8 bases. This CDR3 has 15 residues. Losses at the gene ends were 6 bases for V and 3 bases for J; bases not matched to a gene: 7. Germline V gene lookup returns CDR1 LNHDA and CDR2 SQIVND (reference sequence). The CDR3 coding sequence is TGTGCCAGTAGGCACGGGACTAGGGGCTACAATGAGCAGTTCTTC. Translation gives CASRHGTRGYNEQFF.

The chain combines TRBV25-1 with TRBJ1-1; D gene uncertain. Trimming removed 4 bases from V and 3 bases from J, with 15 bases in between. The CDR3 runs to 15 residues. Germline CDR1 MGHDK, CDR2 SYGVNS. CDR3 DNA: TGTGCCAGCAGTGCATCACTTTACAGTTACACTGAAGCTTTCTTT. This gives the protein CASSASLYSYTEAFF.

The chain combines TRBV5-1 with TRBJ2-3; 7 bases are a match to TRBD2. V was clipped by 1 base and J by 1 base; unmatched bases: 3. The germline gives CDR1 SGHRS, CDR2 YFSETQ. CDR3 length equals 15 residues. CDR3: CASSLSAGGTDTQYF. DNA for the CDR3: TGCGCCAGCAGCTTGTCGGCGGGGGGCACAGATACGCAGTATTTT.

This rearrangement joins TRBV19 to TRBJ1-2; TRBD1 is a possible D gene (5 bases). Germline CDR1 is LNHDA and CDR2 is SQIVND (reference sequence). The CDR3 consists of 14 residues. The V end lost 1 base, the J end lost 5 bases, and 11 bases lay between the germline ends. The CDR3 is CASSIGPGPYGYTF. CDR3 DNA: TGTGCCAGTAGTATAGGTCCAGGGCCGTATGGCTACACCTTC.

V and J are TRBV7-8 and TRBJ1-4; D not resolved. The CDR3 contains 16 residues. V was cut by 3 bases and J by 3 bases, with 14 bases left in between. In germline, CDR1 is SGHVS, CDR2 FQNEAQ. The DNA of the CDR3 is TGTGCCAGCAGCTTTACGGTGACTCCGGCTAATGAAAAACTGTTTTTT. It codes for CASSFTVTPANEKLFF.

The chain employs TRBV19 and TRBJ2-7; D perhaps matches TRBD1 (5 bases). This CDR3 region has 12 residues. The ends were cut back, 10 bases at V and 2 bases at J, with 12 bases in the middle. Germline CDR1 is LNHDA and CDR2 is SQIVND (reference sequence). CDR3 protein: CATPHRPYEQYF. CDR3 coding DNA: TGTGCCACCCCGCACAGGCCCTACGAGCAGTACTTC.

The chain has TRBV13 and TRBJ1-2; 7 bases align to TRBD1. The CDR3 contains 14 residues. CDR1 and CDR2 (germline): PRHDT, FYEKMQ (reference sequence). With V trimmed by 0 bases and J by 4 bases, 2 bases remained unmatched. This chain's CDR3 is CASSLGTGSYGYTF. CDR3 nucleotides: TGTGCCAGCAGCTTAGGGACAGGGTCCTATGGCTACACCTTC.

Of note for this clone: At one end the junction does not follow the germline gene, possibly because of a read error. The chain uses TRBV7-7 and TRBJ2-5; TRBD1 matches 7 bases. Germline V gene data show CDR1 as SSHAT and CDR2 as FNYEAQ (reference sequence). The CDR3 spans 13 residues. CDR3 protein: CASSSGTEETQYF. DNA for the CDR3: TGTGCTAGCAGCTCGGGGACAGAAGAGACCCAGTACTTC.

This clone was seen a single time. The V and J genes are TRBV28 and TRBJ2-1; 11 bases are shared with TRBD1. This CDR3 contains 17 residues. V dropped 1 base and J dropped 5; count of bases not matched to a gene: 7. The germline V gene encodes CDR1 MDHEN and CDR2 SYDVKM. In DNA, the CDR3 is TGTGCCAGCAGTTTATCTGTTAGGGACAGGGGGAACAATGAGCAGTTCTTC. Protein: CASSLSVRDRGNNEQFF.

This rearrangement joins TRBV25-1 to TRBJ2-7; TRBD2 is a possible D gene (6 bases). CDR1 MGHDK and CDR2 SYGVNS come from the germline V gene. The length of the CDR3 is 17 residues. Trimming removed 7 bases from V and 3 bases from J, with 25 bases in between. The CDR3 here is CASMTVGGRDLYYEQYF. The DNA of the CDR3 is TGTGCCAGCATGACAGTCGGGGGACGCGATCTCTACTACGAGCAGTACTTC.